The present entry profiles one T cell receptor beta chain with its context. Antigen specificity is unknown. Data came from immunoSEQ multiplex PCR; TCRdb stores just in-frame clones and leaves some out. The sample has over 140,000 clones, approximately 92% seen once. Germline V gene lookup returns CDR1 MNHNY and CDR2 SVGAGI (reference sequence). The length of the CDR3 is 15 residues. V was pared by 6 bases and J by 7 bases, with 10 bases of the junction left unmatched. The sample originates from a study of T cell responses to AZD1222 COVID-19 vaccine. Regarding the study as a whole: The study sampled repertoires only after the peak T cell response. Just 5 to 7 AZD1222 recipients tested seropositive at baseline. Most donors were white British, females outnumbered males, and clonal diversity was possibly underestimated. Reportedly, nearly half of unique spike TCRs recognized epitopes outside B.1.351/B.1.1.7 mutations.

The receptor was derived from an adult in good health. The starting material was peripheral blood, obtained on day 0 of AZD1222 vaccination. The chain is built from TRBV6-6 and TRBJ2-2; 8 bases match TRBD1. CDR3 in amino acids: CASSPGGEGIGELFF. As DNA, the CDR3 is TGTGCCAGCAGCCCAGGGGGCGAAGGGATCGGGGAGCTGTTTTTT.